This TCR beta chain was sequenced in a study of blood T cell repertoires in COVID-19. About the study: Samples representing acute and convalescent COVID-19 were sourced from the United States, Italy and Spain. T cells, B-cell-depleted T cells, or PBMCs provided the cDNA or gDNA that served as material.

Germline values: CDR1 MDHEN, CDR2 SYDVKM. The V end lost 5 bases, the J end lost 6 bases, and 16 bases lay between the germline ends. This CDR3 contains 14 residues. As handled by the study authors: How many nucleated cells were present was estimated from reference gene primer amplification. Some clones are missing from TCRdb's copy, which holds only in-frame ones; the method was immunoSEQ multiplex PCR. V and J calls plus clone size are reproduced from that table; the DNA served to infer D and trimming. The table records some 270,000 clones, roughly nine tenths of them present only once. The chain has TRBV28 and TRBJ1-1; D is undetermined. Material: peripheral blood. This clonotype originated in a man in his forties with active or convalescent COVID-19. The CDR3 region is CASSPREKVPEAFF. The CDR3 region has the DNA TGTGCCAGCAGTCCTCGGGAGAAGGTGCCTGAAGCTTTCTTT.